Listed below are T cell receptor beta chains from one sample, sequenced in a study of CD8 T cells in Susac syndrome. TCRdb reanalysed the immunoSEQ multiplex PCR reads using MiXCR and keeps one entry per CDR3 protein. Altogether 170,000 or so distinct CDR3 sequences are present, approximately 95% being singletons, with the ten largest covering 0.15% to 0.2%. Sequenced: CD8+ T cells from PBMCs. These TCRs come from a human donor with multiple sclerosis. Each CDR3 is given with its conserved first and last residue. The D gene is left open where the match is weak. Clone sizes are given selectively: once, few, many, or a class where the clone is expanded.

-,-,TRBV27,TRBJ1-5,TGTGCCAGCAGCCCGGGACTGTTAAATCAGCCCCAGCATTTT,CASSPGLLNQPQHF
-,TRBD2,TRBV20-1,TRBJ2-3,TGCAGTGCTAGAGGGACTAGCGGGAGCGTTAGGGATACGCAGTATTTT,CSARGTSGSVRDTQYF
-,TRBD2,TRBV28,TRBJ2-4,TGTGCCAGCCAAATAGCGGGATACTCGGTAGCCAAAAACATTCAGTACTTC,CASQIAGYSVAKNIQYF
-,TRBD2,TRBV20-1,TRBJ2-3,TGCAGTGCTACCATTAGCGGGGGCCGCACAGATACGCAGTATTTT,CSATISGGRTDTQYF
-,TRBD2,TRBV9,TRBJ2-3,TGTGCCAGCAGCGCGTCTAGCGGGGGGGCCGACGATACGCAGTATTTT,CASSASSGGADDTQYF
-,-,TRBV27,TRBJ1-5,TGTGCCAGCAGGAGCAGCAATCAGCCCCAGCATTTT,CASRSSNQPQHF
-,-,TRBV3-1,TRBJ2-3,TGTGCCAGCAGCCAAGAAGGCGTACCGACACCGGCAGATACGCAGTATTTT,CASSQEGVPTPADTQYF
few,TRBD2,TRBV13,TRBJ2-1,TGTGCCAGCAGCTCGACTAGCGGGAGACAGATCAATGAGCAGTTCTTC,CASSSTSGRQINEQFF
-,-,TRBV29-1,TRBJ2-1,TGCAGCGTTGCCTCCGGAGCGGGTTCTTACAATGAGCAGTTCTTC,CSVASGAGSYNEQFF
-,TRBD2,TRBV7-9,TRBJ2-3,TGTGCCAGCAGCCATAGGACTAGTCTGACAGATACGCAGTATTTT,CASSHRTSLTDTQYF
-,-,TRBV27,TRBJ1-1,TGTGCCAGCCAGGGGCCGATGAACACTGAAGCTTTCTTT,CASQGPMNTEAFF
once,TRBD2,TRBV24-1,TRBJ2-1,TGTGCTCCTAGCGGGGAATTCTACAATGAGCAGTTCTTC,CAPSGEFYNEQFF
-,-,TRBV29-1,TRBJ2-1,TGCAGCGTTGTAAGCGAATCCAATGAGCAGTTCTTC,CSVVSESNEQFF
-,-,TRBV27,TRBJ1-1,TGTGCCAGCAGCGACTTGGGGGTTAACACTGAAGCTTTCTTT,CASSDLGVNTEAFF
-,-,TRBV29-1,TRBJ2-3,TGCAGCGTGGAGGGACTCTCCACGGATACGCAGTATTTT,CSVEGLSTDTQYF
-,-,TRBV12-5,TRBJ2-3,TGTGCTAGTTTGTTGCTTCTCACAGATACGCAGTATTTT,CASLLLLTDTQYF
-,-,TRBV18,TRBJ2-1,TGTGCCAGCTCAGCACCGGGAAGCTCCTACAATGAGCAGTTCTTC,CASSAPGSSYNEQFF
-,TRBD1,TRBV4-1,TRBJ1-2,TGCGCCAGCAGCCAAGATAAGCGAGACAGGGGATCGTATGGCTACACCTTC,CASSQDKRDRGSYGYTF
once,-,TRBV29-1,TRBJ2-1,TGCAGCGTTGAAGGCACCCTGGTCGGGGGCCCCGGGGAGAGCGGCTACAATGAGCAGTTCTTC,CSVEGTLVGGPGESGYNEQFF
-,-,TRBV20-1,TRBJ2-1,TGCAGTGCTGACCGTGGGGGGGCGGACAATGAGCAGTTCTTC,CSADRGGADNEQFF
-,TRBD2,TRBV24-1,TRBJ2-1,TGTGCCACCAGTGACACCGGGACTAGCGGCGCCAATGAGCAGTTCTTC,CATSDTGTSGANEQFF
-,TRBD1,TRBV7-9,TRBJ1-4,TGTGCCAGCAGCAGACGAGGGGGCGCGGTAGAAAAACTGTTTTTT,CASSRRGGAVEKLFF
-,TRBD1,TRBV27,TRBJ2-3,TGTGCCAGCAGTTTGTGGGGGGGGACAGGGGTCGATACGCAGTATTTT,CASSLWGGTGVDTQYF
-,TRBD1,TRBV2,TRBJ2-7,TGTGCCAGCAGTGAAGCAGAAGGGACAGGGGGGTATGGAGAGTACGAGCAGTACTTC,CASSEAEGTGGYGEYEQYF
-,-,TRBV5-1,TRBJ2-5,TGCGCCAGCAGCTCACCGCACCGGGGGCCCTCCCAAGAGACCCAGTACTTC,CASSSPHRGPSQETQYF
-,TRBD2,TRBV28,TRBJ2-2,TGTGCCAGCAGTTCGGGGGGTGCGAACACCGGGGAGCTGTTTTTT,CASSSGGANTGELFF
-,-,TRBV2,TRBJ2-3,TGTGCCAGCAGTGAACGGCCCGCAGATACGCAGTATTTT,CASSERPADTQYF
-,TRBD1,TRBV12-3/TRBV12-4,TRBJ1-1,TGTGCCAGCAGTCCCGGACAGGGAGCTGAAGCTTTCTTT,CASSPGQGAEAFF
-,TRBD1,TRBV12-5,TRBJ1-5,TGTGCTAGTGGTAAGACTGACAGGGCGAATCAGCCCCAGCATTTT,CASGKTDRANQPQHF
-,-,TRBV5-1,TRBJ1-1,TGCGCCAGCAGCCGGCTCAGGGCTGGCACTGAAGCTTTCTTT,CASSRLRAGTEAFF
-,TRBD1,TRBV29-1,TRBJ2-7,TGCAGCGTGGCCCGGGACAGGGGTGGTTACGAGCAGTACTTC,CSVARDRGGYEQYF
-,-,TRBV27,TRBJ2-7,TGTGCCAGCAGTTTATCGCTGGCTAGCTCCTACGAGCAGTACTTC,CASSLSLASSYEQYF
-,-,TRBV29-1,TRBJ2-1,TGCAGCGCCACCGCTTGGGGTATCGGCTACAATGAGCAGTTCTTC,CSATAWGIGYNEQFF
-,TRBD2,TRBV7-9,TRBJ2-1,TGTGCCAGCAGCTTATGGGATAGCGGGAGGGCCTTGTACAATGAGCAGTTCTTC,CASSLWDSGRALYNEQFF
-,-,TRBV29-1,TRBJ2-1,TGCAGCGTTGTCCTAGCTCCGGAGGAGCAGTTCTTC,CSVVLAPEEQFF
-,TRBD2,TRBV28,TRBJ2-1,TGTGCCAGCAGACCCCTAGCGGGAGAAATCAATGAGCAGTTCTTC,CASRPLAGEINEQFF
-,-,TRBV5-1,TRBJ2-7,TGCGCCAGCAGCTTAACTCCCCTGGGGGTCTCCGAGCAGTACTTC,CASSLTPLGVSEQYF
-,-,TRBV10-3,TRBJ2-1,TGTGCCATCAGTGAGTCCGCCCGAACAAACAATGAGCAGTTCTTC,CAISESARTNNEQFF
-,TRBD1,TRBV12-3/TRBV12-4,TRBJ2-7,TGTGCCAGCACCTCGACAGGGCGCTCCTACGAGCAGTACTTC,CASTSTGRSYEQYF
-,TRBD2,TRBV28,TRBJ2-7,TGTGCCAGCAGTTTTATGGGACTAGGAGTATACGAGCAGTACTTC,CASSFMGLGVYEQYF
-,TRBD1,TRBV20-1,TRBJ1-2,TGCAGTGCTAGGTGGACAGGCAGTTCCTATGGCTACACCTTC,CSARWTGSSYGYTF
few,TRBD1,TRBV27,TRBJ2-7,TGTGCCAGCAGTTCCGGGACAGAGGTCTACGAGCAGTACTTC,CASSSGTEVYEQYF
-,-,TRBV19,TRBJ2-6,TGTGCCAGTGGTGATTTGATCTCTGGGGCCAACGTCCTGACTTTC,CASGDLISGANVLTF
-,TRBD1,TRBV27,TRBJ1-1,TGTGCCAGCAGTTTGTCAGGGGGCTGGTCTGAAGCTTTCTTT,CASSLSGGWSEAFF
-,-,TRBV12-3/TRBV12-4,TRBJ1-2,TGTGCCAGCAGCCCCGGGGGTACCTATGGCTACACCTTC,CASSPGGTYGYTF
-,-,TRBV19,TRBJ1-5,TGTGCCAGTAGTATACTCGACACGGGATATCAGCCCCAGCATTTT,CASSILDTGYQPQHF
-,-,TRBV21-1,TRBJ1-4,TGTGCCAGCAGCAAACGTTGGTCCCTCGGGAGTACCACATCAGCAACTAATGAAAAACTGTTTTTT,CASSKRWSLGSTTSATNEKLFF
-,TRBD2,TRBV20-1,TRBJ2-7,TGCAGTGCTAGATCTAGCGGGAGGATCATTTACGAGCAGTACTTC,CSARSSGRIIYEQYF
-,-,TRBV9,TRBJ1-3,TGTGCCAGCAGCGTAGGTATGAACGCCGGAAACACCATATATTTT,CASSVGMNAGNTIYF
-,-,TRBV6-5,TRBJ1-6,TGTGCCAGCAGACAAATCCGGGCCCAGAGCTCGCCCCTCCACTTT,CASRQIRAQSSPLHF
-,TRBD1,TRBV27,TRBJ2-7,TGTGCCAGCAGTTTATCCGGGACAGGGGCTACCGGGCAGTACTTC,CASSLSGTGATGQYF
-,-,TRBV3-1,TRBJ1-4,TGTGCCAGCAGCCAAATCGAGGACAGTAGAAAACTGTTTTTT,CASSQIEDSRKLFF
-,TRBD2,TRBV20-1,TRBJ2-7,TGCAGTGCTAGAGATGACGCTAGCGGCTTATACGAGCAGTACTTC,CSARDDASGLYEQYF
-,-,TRBV3-1,TRBJ2-3,TGTGCCACGGAGGGCGATACAGATACGCAGTATTTT,CATEGDTDTQYF
-,-,TRBV30,TRBJ2-7,TGTGCCTGGAACACCGGGACTTCCTCCTACGAGCAGTACTTC,CAWNTGTSSYEQYF